This T cell receptor (beta chain) was profiled in a study of blood T cell repertoires in COVID-19 (dated by TCRdb to the early 2020s). Study-level background: Samples covering the acute and convalescent phases of COVID-19 were provided by collaborators in the United States, Italy and Spain. Where available, HLA class I and class II types were taken from metadata supplied by the sample provider and were not determined by assay-based typing. Subjects who had been exposed to COVID-19, were actively infected with it, or had recovered from it provided the deeply sampled blood TCRbeta repertoires that made up the dataset. Samples were obtained from the ongoing ImmuneRACE study (first 160 participants) and from about 1,300 subjects provided by 6 global collaborators. Nearly every sample came with metadata listing a de-identified subject ID, COVID-19 status, age in years and sex. The repertoires were released in a freely available public database meant as a resource for research on the immune response to SARS-CoV-2. The material from the prospective study consisted of cDNA or gDNA derived from T cells, B-cell-depleted T cells, or PBMCs.

Participants in the prospective study were enrolled through a virtual design, were aged roughly 18 to 100 years, and lived in fewer than 30 United States geographic areas. In the prospective study, cohorts were assigned on the basis of participant-reported clinical history obtained from a screening survey and a study questionnaire. Each participant in the prospective study had whole blood, serum and a nasopharyngeal or oropharyngeal swab collected by mobile phlebotomists. Over a 2-month period, participants in the prospective study had the option of providing additional blood draws and questionnaires. Before DNA extraction, blood samples from the prospective study were shipped at room temperature or frozen. Sequences SQVTM (CDR1) and ANQGSEA (CDR2) are obtained from the germline V gene. The CDR3 covers 16 residues, taking in both the cysteine and the phenylalanine. Only the CDR3 DNA stays, 48 bases, in frame from base 1.

TCRbeta CDR3 regions were amplified from genomic DNA using the immunoSEQ Assay, a bias-controlled multiplex PCR. The original pipeline was this. The number of nucleated cells in each sample was estimated by amplification of reference gene primers within the assay. Sequence reads were collapsed and filtered to measure the absolute abundance of every unique TCRbeta CDR3 rearrangement. For each sample, productive Simpson clonality was calculated by taking the square root of Simpson's diversity index across productive rearrangements. The source is immuneACCESS, and TCRdb retained only in-frame sequences with V and J called. Part of the clones is not carried over; for the studies checked, unresolved V genes explain less than half of this, and the remainder is unexplained. D and trimming come from the DNA, and the V and J calls and clone size come from that table. Within this sample are fewer than 300,000 clones, with approximately 91% of them counted one time only. The ten largest make up under 3% of the sample.

As to this clone: The target of this receptor is not known. One end of the junction does not line up with germline, which may come from a read error.

On the study overall, not on this receptor specifically: Clinical and demographic metadata were provided uncurated, with the amount varying by source and participant.

This sequence was found in a woman in her thirties or forties with acute COVID-19. The chain couples TRBV29-1 to TRBJ2-7; 10 nucleotides in the junction match TRBD1. The sample was PBMCs or T cells enriched from blood (not recorded which). The CDR3: CSVDLPGTGVSFEQYF. The DNA sequence reads TGCAGCGTTGACCTCCCCGGGACAGGGGTTTCCTTCGAGCAGTACTTC.